The rows below give T cell receptor beta chains drawn from one sample of a study of T cells after yellow fever vaccination. TCRdb processed the 5' RACE reads anew with MiXCR; each CDR3 protein has one entry. The data hold 150,000 to 200,000 distinct CDR3 sequences, with 6.5% to 8.5% observed a single time. Sequenced material: CD4+ T cells sorted from PBMCs, taken 5 days after the first yellow fever vaccination. The receptors stem from a man between 18 and 35 years old who received the YFV17D yellow fever vaccine. Both conserved end residues are trimmed from each CDR3.

V gene	J gene	CDR3 length	CDR3 protein
TRBV7-9	TRBJ2-5	11	ASSLAGGETQY
TRBV15	TRBJ2-1	13	ATSRDAPSIGEQF
TRBV2	TRBJ2-5	12	ASPPTSGGETQY
TRBV29-1	TRBJ2-1	9	SVVENNEQF
TRBV5-1	TRBJ2-5	11	ASSLPGRETQY
TRBV12-3/TRBV12-4	TRBJ1-2	13	ASTYDLLRYYGYT
TRBV12-3/TRBV12-4	TRBJ2-2	12	ASRGTSGSGELF
TRBV5-1	TRBJ2-3	15	ASSLSSGGAYTDTQY
TRBV6-6	TRBJ2-7	15	ASISSGGHRFSYEQY
TRBV6-2/TRBV6-3	TRBJ2-4	12	ASINGGSTNIQY
TRBV10-3	TRBJ1-5	14	AISEYVQGAYQPQH
TRBV12-3/TRBV12-4	TRBJ2-1	11	ASRILWGDEQF
TRBV20-1	TRBJ2-2	12	SASTRSNTGELF
TRBV12-3/TRBV12-4	TRBJ1-6	13	ASSRTGLDNSPLH
TRBV10-3	TRBJ1-1	12	AISGRTVNTEAF
TRBV7-2	TRBJ2-1	12	ASSLERGNVEQF
TRBV5-5	TRBJ1-3	12	ASSYSGSGNTIY
TRBV2	TRBJ2-1	13	ASSLDRGAYNEQF
TRBV5-6	TRBJ1-6	16	ASSLDSIPGNPSSPLH
TRBV29-1	TRBJ1-2	13	SVATPGQGTYGYT
TRBV10-3	TRBJ2-1	12	AIGAGGYYNEQF
TRBV4-2	TRBJ1-6	13	ASSPPGLVDSPLH
TRBV3-1	TRBJ1-1	9	ASRRGTEAF
TRBV6-5	TRBJ2-1	16	ASRRGLAGGSSYNEQF
TRBV7-2	TRBJ2-2	14	ASSLHPMNYPGELF
TRBV7-2	TRBJ1-1	13	ATSRWGGWDTEAF
TRBV20-1	TRBJ1-6	12	SAVDIQGNSPLH
TRBV25-1	TRBJ1-1	11	ASSELGGPEAF
TRBV2	TRBJ1-4	9	ASRVNEKLF
TRBV4-2	TRBJ2-3	17	ASSPRRVGLAGNTDTQY
TRBV6-5	TRBJ1-2	14	ASSYSVRPANYGYT
TRBV7-6	TRBJ1-4	12	ASSPGTGREKLF
TRBV6-1	TRBJ2-4	12	ASSEALGGNIQY
TRBV3-1	TRBJ1-6	13	ASSPQGIGNSPLH
TRBV7-9	TRBJ2-5	12	ASSLGSQSPTQY
TRBV5-1	TRBJ1-5	11	ASSERLNQPQH
TRBV7-9	TRBJ1-1	13	ASSLQGIGRTEAF
TRBV20-1	TRBJ1-6	13	SARDRRSYNSPLH
TRBV7-9	TRBJ2-3	14	ASSFGLAGGQDTQY
TRBV10-2	TRBJ1-2	12	ASSSRSWNYGYT
TRBV20-1	TRBJ2-1	12	SAHNLGQNNEQF